This T cell receptor (beta chain) derives from a study of vaccination and CD4 T cells after COVID-19. For the study at large: Cells received overlapping spike peptides from SARS-CoV-2, HCoV-NL63, HCoV-OC43 and HCoV-229E as stimulation. Study-level points and caveats: Only post-vaccination samples contained a median 86.3% of the reactive clones in convalescent patients.

Treatment specified: roughly 10-day PBMC culture with coronavirus spike peptide pools or control peptides (ViraFEST assay). Antigen-specific T cells were expanded with peptide pools by ViraFEST, and TCRs were then sequenced. Worth noting for this clonotype: Its target is unknown.

Trimming took 8 bases from V and 1 from J, leaving 11 bases between them. CDR1 and CDR2 from the germline V gene are SEHNR and FQNEAQ (reference sequence). The CDR3 consists of 13 residues. With the Oncomine TCR Beta short-read assay, DNA from cultured CD4+ T cells was sequenced. Genomic DNA was taken out of cultured CD4+ T cells by extraction. MiXCR was run by TCRdb on the PCR reads, yielding one entry per CDR3 protein. Here the sample spans around 16,000 distinct CDR3 sequences, 63% being singletons. The sequencing input was CD4+ T cells from blood, cultured in vitro. The source is a human donor who had recovered from COVID-19. The chain joins TRBV7-9 to TRBJ2-5, with D perhaps TRBD1 (5 bases). CDR3 region: CASRPGFQETQYF. The DNA of the CDR3 is TGTGCCAGCCGACCAGGGTTCCAAGAGACCCAGTACTTC.